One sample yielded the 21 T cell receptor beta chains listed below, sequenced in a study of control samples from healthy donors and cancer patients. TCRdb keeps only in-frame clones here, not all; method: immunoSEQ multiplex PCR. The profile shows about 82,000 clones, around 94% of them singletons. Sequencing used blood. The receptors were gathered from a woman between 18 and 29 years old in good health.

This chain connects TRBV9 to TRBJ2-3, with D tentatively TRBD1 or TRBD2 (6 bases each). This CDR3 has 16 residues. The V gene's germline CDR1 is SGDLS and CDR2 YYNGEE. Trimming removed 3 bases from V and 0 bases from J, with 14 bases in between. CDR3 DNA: TGTGCCAGCAGCGCGGGGGCCCTCCAGAGCACAGATACGCAGTATTTT. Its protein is CASSAGALQSTDTQYF.

The chain's CDR3 is CASSSNRAFNEKLFF. The DNA of the CDR3 is TGTGCCAGCAGCTCCAACAGGGCCTTTAATGAAAAACTGTTTTTT. The gene calls are TRBV28 and TRBJ1-4; a possible D gene is TRBD1 (6 bases). CDR1 and CDR2 from the germline V gene are MDHEN and SYDVKM. V lost 6 bases to trimming and J lost 4 bases, with 15 bases between them. This CDR3 region has 15 residues.

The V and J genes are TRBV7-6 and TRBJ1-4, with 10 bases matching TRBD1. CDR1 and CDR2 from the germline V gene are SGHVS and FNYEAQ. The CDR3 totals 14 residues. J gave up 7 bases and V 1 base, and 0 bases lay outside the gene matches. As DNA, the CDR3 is TGTGCCAGCAGCTTAGGGACAGGGGGTGAAAAACTGTTTTTT. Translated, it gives CASSLGTGGEKLFF. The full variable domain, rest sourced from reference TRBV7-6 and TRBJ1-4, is GAGVSQSPRYKVTKRGQDVALRCDPISGHVSLYWYRQALGQGPEFLTYFNYEAQQDKSGLPNDRFSAERPEGSISTLTIQRTEQRDSAMYRCASSLGTGGEKLFFGSGTQLSVL.

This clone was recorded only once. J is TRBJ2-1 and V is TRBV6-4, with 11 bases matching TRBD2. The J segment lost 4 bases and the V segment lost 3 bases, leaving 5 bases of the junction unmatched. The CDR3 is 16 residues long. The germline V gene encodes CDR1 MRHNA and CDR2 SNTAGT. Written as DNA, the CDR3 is TGTGCCAGCAGTGAGTCTACTAGCGGGGGATACAATGAGCAGTTCTTC. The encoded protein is CASSESTSGGYNEQFF.

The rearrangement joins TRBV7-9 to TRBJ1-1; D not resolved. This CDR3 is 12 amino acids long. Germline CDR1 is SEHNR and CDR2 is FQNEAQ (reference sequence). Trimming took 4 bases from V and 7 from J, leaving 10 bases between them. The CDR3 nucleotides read TGTGCCAGCAGCTCCTACACCGATGAAGCTTTCTTT. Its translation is CASSSYTDEAFF.

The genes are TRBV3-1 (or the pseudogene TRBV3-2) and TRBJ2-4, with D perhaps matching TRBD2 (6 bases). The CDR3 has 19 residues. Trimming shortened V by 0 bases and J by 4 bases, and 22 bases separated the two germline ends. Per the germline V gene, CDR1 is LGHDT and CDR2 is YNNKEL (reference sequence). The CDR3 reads CASSQESLRFGGVKNIQYF. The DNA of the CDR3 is TGTGCCAGCAGCCAAGAATCCTTGCGGTTTGGCGGGGTAAAAAACATTCAGTACTTC.

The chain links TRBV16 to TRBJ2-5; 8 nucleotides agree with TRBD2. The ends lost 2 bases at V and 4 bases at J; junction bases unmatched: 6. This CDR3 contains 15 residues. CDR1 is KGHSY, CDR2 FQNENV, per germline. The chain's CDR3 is CASSQPTGGAETQYF. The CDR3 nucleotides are TGTGCCAGCAGCCAACCGACCGGGGGGGCAGAGACCCAGTACTTC.

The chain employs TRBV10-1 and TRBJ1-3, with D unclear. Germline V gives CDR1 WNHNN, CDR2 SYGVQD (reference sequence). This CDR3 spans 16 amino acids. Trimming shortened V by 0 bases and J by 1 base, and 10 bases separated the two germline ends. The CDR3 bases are TGCGCCAGCAGTGAGTCTCGAGGTGGGTCTGGAAACACCATATATTTT. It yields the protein CASSESRGGSGNTIYF.

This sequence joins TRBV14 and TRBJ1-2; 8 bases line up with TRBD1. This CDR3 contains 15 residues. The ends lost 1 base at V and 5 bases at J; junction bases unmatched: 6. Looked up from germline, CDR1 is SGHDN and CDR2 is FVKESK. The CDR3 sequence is CASSQGQGARYGYTF. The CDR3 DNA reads TGTGCCAGCAGCCAAGGTCAGGGGGCCCGGTATGGCTACACCTTC. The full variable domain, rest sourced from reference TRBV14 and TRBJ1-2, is EAGVTQFPSHSVIEKGQTVTLRCDPISGHDNLYWYRRVMGKEIKFLLHFVKESKQDESGMPNNRFLAERTGGTYSTLKVQPAELEDSGVYFCASSQGQGARYGYTFGSGTRLTVV.

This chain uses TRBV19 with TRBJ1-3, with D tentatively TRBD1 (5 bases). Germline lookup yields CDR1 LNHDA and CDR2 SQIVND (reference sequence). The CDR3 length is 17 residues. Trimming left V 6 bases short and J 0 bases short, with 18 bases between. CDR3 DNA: TGTGCCAGTAGATCCCTCGACGACAGCAGCTCTGGAAACACCATATATTTT. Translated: CASRSLDDSSSGNTIYF.

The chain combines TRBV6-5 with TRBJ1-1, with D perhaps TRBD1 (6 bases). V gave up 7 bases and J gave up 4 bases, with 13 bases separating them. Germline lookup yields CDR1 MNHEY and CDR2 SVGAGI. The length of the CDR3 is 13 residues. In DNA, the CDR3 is TGTGCCAGCAAGAGGACAGCACTCACTGAAGCTTTCTTT. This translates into CASKRTALTEAFF.

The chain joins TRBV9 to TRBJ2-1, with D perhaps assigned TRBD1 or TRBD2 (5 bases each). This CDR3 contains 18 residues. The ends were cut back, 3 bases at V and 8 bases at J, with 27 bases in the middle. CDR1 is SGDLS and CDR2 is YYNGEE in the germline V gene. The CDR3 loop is CASSDSYGARNHWDEQFF. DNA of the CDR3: TGTGCCAGCAGCGACTCCTACGGGGCTAGAAATCATTGGGATGAGCAGTTCTTC. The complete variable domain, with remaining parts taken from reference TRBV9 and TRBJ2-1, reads DSGVTQTPKHLITATGQRVTLRCSPRSGDLSVYWYQQSLDQGLQFLIQYYNGEERAKGNILERFSAQQFPDLHSELNLSSLELGDSALYFCASSDSYGARNHWDEQFFGPGTRLTVL.

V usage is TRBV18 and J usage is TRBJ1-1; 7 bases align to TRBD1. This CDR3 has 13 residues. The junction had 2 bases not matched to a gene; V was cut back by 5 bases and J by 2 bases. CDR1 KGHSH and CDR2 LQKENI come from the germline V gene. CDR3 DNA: TGTGCCAGCTCATCAGGGGGAAACACTGAAGCTTTCTTT. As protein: CASSSGGNTEAFF.

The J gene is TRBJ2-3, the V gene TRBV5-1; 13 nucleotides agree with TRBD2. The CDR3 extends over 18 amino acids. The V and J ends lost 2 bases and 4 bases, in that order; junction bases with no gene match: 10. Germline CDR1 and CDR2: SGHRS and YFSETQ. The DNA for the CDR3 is TGCGCCAGCAGCTTCGGACTAGCGGGGGCACCCTCATCAGATACGCAGTATTTT. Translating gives CASSFGLAGAPSSDTQYF.

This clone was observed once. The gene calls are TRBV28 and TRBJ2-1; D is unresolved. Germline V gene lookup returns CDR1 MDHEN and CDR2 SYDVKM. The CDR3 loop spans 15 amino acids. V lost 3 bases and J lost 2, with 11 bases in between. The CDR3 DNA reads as TGTGCCAGCAGTTTGTCCGGGTCCACCTACAATGAGCAGTTCTTC. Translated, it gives CASSLSGSTYNEQFF.

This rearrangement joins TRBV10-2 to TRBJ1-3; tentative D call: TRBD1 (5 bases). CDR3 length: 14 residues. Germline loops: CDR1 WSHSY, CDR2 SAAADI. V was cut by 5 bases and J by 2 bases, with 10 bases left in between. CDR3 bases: TGCGCCAGCAGTAACTCCAGGGCTGGAAACACCATATATTTT. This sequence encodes CASSNSRAGNTIYF.

The CDR3 is CASSLRAGGPYEQYF. The CDR3 nucleotides are TGTGCCAGCAGCCTTCGAGCGGGGGGACCCTACGAGCAGTACTTC. The chain couples TRBV6-2 or TRBV6-3 to TRBJ2-7; 9 bases are a match to TRBD2. CDR3 size: 15 residues. The V gene end was trimmed by 6 bases and the J gene end by 2 bases; junction bases not matched to a gene: 8. Germline V gene data show CDR1 as MNHEY and CDR2 as SVGEGT.

The CDR3 DNA sequence: TGTGCCAGCTCTCGCGCGGGACAGGGGATATACGAGCAGTACTTC. This encodes CASSRAGQGIYEQYF. This chain joins TRBV18 and TRBJ2-7, with 10 bases that match TRBD1. Germline V gene sequence: CDR1 KGHSH, CDR2 LQKENI. The junction had 9 bases not matched to a gene; V was cut back by 6 bases and J by 4 bases. The CDR3 is 15 residues long.

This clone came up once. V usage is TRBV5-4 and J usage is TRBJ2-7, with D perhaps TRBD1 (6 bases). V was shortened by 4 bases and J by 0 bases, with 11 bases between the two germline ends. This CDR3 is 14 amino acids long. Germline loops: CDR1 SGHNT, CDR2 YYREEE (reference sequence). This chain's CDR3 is CASSLTGPSYEQYF. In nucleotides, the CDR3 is TGTGCCAGCAGCCTGACAGGACCCTCCTACGAGCAGTACTTC.

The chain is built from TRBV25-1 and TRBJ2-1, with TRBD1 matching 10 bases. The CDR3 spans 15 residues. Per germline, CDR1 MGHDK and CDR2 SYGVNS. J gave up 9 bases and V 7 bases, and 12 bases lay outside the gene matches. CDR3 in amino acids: CASTGRDRGESEQFF. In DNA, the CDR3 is TGTGCCAGCACTGGGCGGGACAGGGGAGAGAGTGAGCAGTTCTTC.

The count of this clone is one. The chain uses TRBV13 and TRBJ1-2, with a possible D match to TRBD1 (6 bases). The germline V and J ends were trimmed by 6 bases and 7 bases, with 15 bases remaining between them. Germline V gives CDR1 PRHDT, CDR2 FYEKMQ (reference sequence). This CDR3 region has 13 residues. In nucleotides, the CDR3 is TGTGCCAGCAGGCGAGACAGGCAGGGTGGCTACACCTTC. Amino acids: CASRRDRQGGYTF.